The T cell receptor (beta chain) under discussion was sequenced for a study of cytomegalovirus exposure and HLA in healthy donors. Produced via immunoSEQ multiplex PCR; TCRdb's table is partial and in-frame only. The profile covers about 110,000 clones, with approximately 91% appearing a single time and about 2% taken by the ten largest. This clone was recorded once. The trim removed 5 bases at V and 0 bases at J, leaving 6 bases unmatched. The CDR3 runs to 15 residues. Germline CDR1 reads SGHTA; CDR2 reads FQGNSA. The material sequenced was PBMCs. This TCR came from a young woman in good health and CMV-seronegative. This sequence joins TRBV7-2 and TRBJ2-5; TRBD2 agrees at 7 bases. CDR3 bases: TGTGCCAGCAGCCAAGCGGGACTCTACCAAGAGACCCAGTACTTC. Protein sequence: CASSQAGLYQETQYF.